Listed here are 20 T cell receptor beta chains from one sample, sequenced in a study of blood T cell repertoires in COVID-19. Only in-frame clones appear in the TCRdb table, and some are missing; sequencing was by immunoSEQ multiplex PCR. The sample records tens of thousands of clones, 74% being singletons. The sample consisted of peripheral blood. Receptors originate from a woman of 80 years or more with acute or convalescent COVID-19.

In its sample, this clone was seen many times. The chain recombines TRBV10-3 with TRBJ1-2, with D perhaps TRBD1 (6 bases). V gave up 7 bases and J gave up 4 bases, with 13 bases separating them. Germline CDR1 reads ENHRY; CDR2 reads SYGVKD. This CDR3 contains 13 residues. CDR3 sequence: CAITTGTAYGYTF. In DNA, the CDR3 is TGTGCCATCACCACAGGGACCGCCTATGGCTACACCTTC.

The chain employs TRBV19 and TRBJ2-5; a weak D match, TRBD2 (5 bases). The CDR3 runs 14 residues. Germline V gene sequence: CDR1 LNHDA, CDR2 SQIVND (reference sequence). Trimming took off 8 bases at V and 1 base at J, with 14 bases between the two ends. CDR3 amino acids: CASSRASTQETQYF. CDR3 DNA sequence: TGTGCCAGTTCTAGGGCTAGCACCCAAGAGACCCAGTACTTC. Based on the CDR3 plus reference TRBV19 and TRBJ2-5, the full variable domain is DGGITQSPKYLFRKEGQNVTLSCEQNLNHDAMYWYRQDPGQGLRLIYYSQIVNDFQKGDIAEGYSVSREKKESFPLTVTSAQKNPTAFYLCASSRASTQETQYFGPGTRLLVL.

This clone was recorded once. CDR3 sequence (DNA): TGTGCCAGCAGGAACGGGGGGAGCAATCAGCCCCAGCATTTT. Residues: CASRNGGSNQPQHF. This chain links TRBV28 with TRBJ1-5; perhaps TRBD1 as D (5 bases). The CDR3 contains 14 residues. The V end was cut by 6 bases, the J end by 1 base, with 10 bases between. The germline gives CDR1 MDHEN, CDR2 SYDVKM.

The CDR3 reads CASSPSLDRGGLETQYF. CDR3 coding DNA: TGTGCCAGCAGCCCCTCCCTGGACAGGGGGGGTTTGGAGACCCAGTACTTC. The chain links TRBV28 to TRBJ2-5, with 10 bases aligning to TRBD1. The J segment lost 5 bases and the V segment lost 6 bases, leaving 15 bases of the junction unmatched. The germline CDR1 and CDR2 sequences are MDHEN and SYDVKM. CDR3 length equals 17 residues.

In regard to this clone: Germline is not matched at one junction end, which may reflect a read error. This chain joins TRBV4-1 and TRBJ2-4; no clear D gene. Germline CDR1 is MGHRA and CDR2 is YSYEKL. The CDR3 has 12 amino acids. DNA of the CDR3: TGCGCCAGCAGCCAAGGTCCCACAGCTCGCACCTTC. Encoded protein: CASSQGPTARTF.

The chain combines TRBV6-5 with TRBJ2-6, with D uncertain. Germline-derived CDR1 and CDR2 are MNHEY and SVGAGI. The V gene lost 10 bases and the J gene lost 0 bases, with 7 bases spanning the gap. The CDR3 has 13 residues. The CDR3 coding sequence is TGTGCCATTCGGTACTCTGGGGCCAACGTCCTGACTTTC. Protein sequence: CAIRYSGANVLTF.

The chain combines TRBV19 with TRBJ1-6, with TRBD1 matching over 9 bases. The CDR3 is 15 residues long. The trim removed 5 bases at V and 7 bases at J, leaving 6 bases unmatched. Germline values: CDR1 LNHDA, CDR2 SQIVND (reference sequence). This CDR3 is CASSHGTGRNSPLHF. The CDR3 coding sequence is TGTGCCAGTAGTCACGGGACAGGGAGGAATTCACCCCTCCACTTT.

The chain recombines TRBV28 with TRBJ2-4, with D uncertain. Trimming pared 4 bases from V and 0 bases from J, leaving 13 bases between. CDR3 length: 16 residues. Germline CDR1 is MDHEN and CDR2 is SYDVKM. In DNA, the CDR3 is TGTGCCAGCAGTTCCCAGGTTCGGCTAGCCAAAAACATTCAGTACTTC. This gives the protein CASSSQVRLAKNIQYF.

The rearrangement joins TRBV30 to TRBJ2-7; D is ambiguous. Germline CDR1 GTSNPN, CDR2 SVGIG (reference sequence). Trimming removed 1 base at V and 2 bases at J, with 3 bases between. This CDR3 is built from 11 residues. CDR3: CAWSGPYEQYF. DNA for the CDR3: TGTGCCTGGAGTGGGCCCTACGAGCAGTACTTC.

This chain connects TRBV6-2 or TRBV6-3 to TRBJ2-5, with 11 bases aligning to TRBD1. Per the germline V gene, CDR1 is MNHEY and CDR2 is SVGEGT. The V gene end was trimmed by 4 bases and the J gene end by 5 bases; junction bases not matched to a gene: 9. CDR3 length equals 16 residues. The CDR3 sequence is CASSSKRTGGAETQYF. In DNA form, the CDR3 reads TGTGCCAGCAGTTCGAAGCGGACAGGGGGCGCCGAGACCCAGTACTTC.

This rearrangement joins TRBV3-1 (or the pseudogene TRBV3-2) to TRBJ2-7; the D gene is possibly TRBD1 (5 bases). The CDR3 is made up of 14 amino acids. Germline CDR1 is LGHDT and CDR2 is YNNKEL (reference sequence). V was cut by 1 base and J by 5 bases, with 12 bases left in between. The chain's CDR3 is CASSQVDTTNEQYF. The CDR3 bases are TGTGCCAGCAGCCAAGTGGACACGACGAACGAGCAGTACTTC.

The chain uses TRBV2 and TRBJ1-4; 8 bases agree with TRBD1. The CDR3 has 13 amino acids. In germline, CDR1 is SNHLY, CDR2 FYNNEI. V lost 3 bases, J lost 8 bases, and 2 bases stayed unmatched. The CDR3: CASSEQGAEKLFF. As DNA, the CDR3 is TGTGCCAGCAGTGAGCAGGGGGCAGAAAAACTGTTTTTT.

The V gene is TRBV27, the J gene TRBJ2-7; a weak D match, TRBD1 (5 bases). Germline values: CDR1 MNHEY, CDR2 SMNVEV (reference sequence). The germline V and J ends were trimmed by 6 bases and 1 base, with 10 bases remaining between them. This CDR3 is built from 13 residues. This chain's CDR3 is CASRPDSSYEQYF. CDR3 nucleotides: TGTGCCAGCAGGCCAGACAGTTCCTACGAGCAGTACTTC.

The genes are TRBV19 and TRBJ2-1, with D possibly matching TRBD1 (5 bases). Germline V CDR1 and CDR2: LNHDA, SQIVND (reference sequence). This CDR3 contains 14 residues. The V end lost 9 bases, the J end lost 5 bases, and 17 bases lay between the germline ends. Here the CDR3 DNA reads TGTGCCAGCGCACCCACAGGTAACCACAATGAGCAGTTCTTC. This encodes CASAPTGNHNEQFF.

The V gene is TRBV14, the J gene TRBJ2-5; TRBD1 agrees at 8 bases. The germline V gene encodes CDR1 SGHDN and CDR2 FVKESK. V dropped 4 bases and J dropped 5; count of bases not matched to a gene: 12. CDR3 length equals 16 residues. The CDR3 region is CASSLTMWTGSETQYF. CDR3 nucleotide sequence: TGTGCCAGCAGCCTGACTATGTGGACAGGGAGTGAGACCCAGTACTTC.

This clone was detected only a few times. This sequence joins TRBV28 and TRBJ2-2; TRBD1 might be the D (6 bases). Between the trimmed V and J ends, which lost 5 bases and 3 bases, there was a span of 19 bases. Per germline, CDR1 MDHEN and CDR2 SYDVKM. The CDR3 sequence is 17 residues long. The CDR3 bases are TGTGCCAGCAGTCCCGCCCGGTGGGGGCGCGACACCGGGGAGCTGTTTTTT. It translates to CASSPARWGRDTGELFF.

This chain uses TRBV5-8 with TRBJ1-6; D is undetermined. Trimming removed 0 bases from V and 8 bases from J, with 15 bases in between. Germline lookup yields CDR1 SGHTS and CDR2 YDEGEE. The CDR3 has 16 amino acids. The DNA for the CDR3 is TGTGCCAGCAGCTTGGTGGTGGGAGTGGGTGATTCACCCCTCCACTTT. Translation gives CASSLVVGVGDSPLHF.

This clone turned up a few times. This rearrangement joins TRBV27 to TRBJ1-5; 7 bases are shared with TRBD1. The V segment lost 8 bases and the J segment 0 bases; nucleotides outside the gene matches: 7. The CDR3 runs 15 residues. Germline V CDR1 and CDR2: MNHEY, SMNVEV (reference sequence). CDR3 coding DNA: TGTGCCAGCTCCCAGACAGGGTATAGCAATCAGCCCCAGCATTTT. It codes for CASSQTGYSNQPQHF.

In its sample, this clone is medium-sized. The chain is built from TRBV5-1 and TRBJ2-1, with a tentative D call TRBD2 (6 bases). The germline V gene encodes CDR1 SGHRS and CDR2 YFSETQ. The V and J ends lost 0 bases and 7 bases respectively, with 11 bases between them. This CDR3 comprises 14 residues. The DNA of the CDR3 is TGCGCCAGCAGCTTGGGGGGAGGAAAAAATGAGCAGTTCTTC. Encoded protein: CASSLGGGKNEQFF. The full variable domain, with the rest looked up from reference TRBV5-1 and TRBJ2-1, is KAGVTQTPRYLIKTRGQQVTLSCSPISGHRSVSWYQQTPGQGLQFLFEYFSETQRNKGNFPGRFSGRQFSNSRSEMNVSTLELGDSALYLCASSLGGGKNEQFFGPGTRLTVL.

Only a few counts were recorded for this clone. V usage is TRBV11-2 and J usage is TRBJ2-3; TRBD1 matches 8 bases. The CDR3 is made up of 16 amino acids. Per germline, CDR1 SGHAT and CDR2 FQNNGV. The trim removed 5 bases at V and 2 bases at J, leaving 9 bases unmatched. CDR3 DNA: TGTGCCAGCAGCCACACGGGACAGGTCAACACAGATACGCAGTATTTT. Translation gives CASSHTGQVNTDTQYF.